This TCR beta chain was obtained from a study of shared clonotypes between healthy human individuals. At the level of the study: Donors were two women and a few men aged 18 to 49.

Template for every sorted-subset replicate PCR totaled about 0.2 ug DNA, some 30,000 T cell genomes. The repertoire was sequenced with immunoSEQ multiplex PCR; TCRdb's copy has only in-frame clones and lacks some. Here the sample spans about 2.1 million clones, 85% to 95% being singletons. With V trimmed by 8 bases and J by 6 bases, 6 bases remained unmatched. The CDR3 has 13 amino acids. Germline V gene lookup returns CDR1 SEHNR and CDR2 FQNEAQ (reference sequence). Terminally differentiated effector memory CD45RA+ cells were left out of the naive CD8 fraction, which was CD45RO-negative and positively selected for CCR7. Donation came from healthy HIV-negative adults that had no recent acute infections or vaccinations.

The chain is built from TRBV7-9 and TRBJ2-2, with TRBD2 matching over 7 bases. What was sequenced was naive CD8+ T cells from PBMCs. The sequence came from a man younger than 35 in good health. Some clones in this sample may be carry-over from other donors' samples. The chain's CDR3 is CASWAGRAGELFF. CDR3 in DNA: TGTGCCAGCTGGGCAGGGAGGGCCGGGGAGCTGTTTTTT.